Shown below are 10 T cell receptor beta chains from a single sample sequenced in a study of robustness of blood B and T cell sequencing. TCR beta repertoires were quantified from mRNA rather than genomic DNA. cDNA synthesis used template switching with a 5' universal priming oligo. The template-switch oligo carried a 12-nucleotide random UMI tagging each cDNA molecule. TCRdb reprocessed the PCR reads via MiXCR and lists one record per CDR3 protein. The repertoire includes approximately 1,500 distinct CDR3 sequences, 67% of them detected once, and roughly 36% sits in the top ten. Sequenced: peripheral blood. These receptors all come from a human donor in good health.

The chain recombines TRBV11-2 with TRBJ2-7; D is uncertain. V lost 1 base to trimming and J lost 5 bases, with 9 bases between them. The CDR3 runs 13 residues. Germline loops: CDR1 SGHAT, CDR2 FQNNGV. The CDR3 sequence is CASSLGQSNEQYF. The CDR3 DNA reads TGTGCCAGCAGCTTAGGGCAGAGCAACGAGCAGTACTTC.

The chain combines TRBV5-4 with TRBJ2-7, with a tentative D call TRBD2 (5 bases). V was clipped by 5 bases and J by 4 bases, with 13 bases between them. The CDR3 length is 13 residues. Germline V gene sequence: CDR1 SGHNT, CDR2 YYREEE (reference sequence). CDR3 protein: CASRLSGSYEQYF. The CDR3 DNA is TGTGCCAGCAGGCTGAGCGGTTCTTACGAGCAGTACTTC.

This chain connects TRBV5-6 to TRBJ2-7, with D possibly being TRBD2 (6 bases). The V gene's germline CDR1 is SGHDT and CDR2 YYEEEE. This CDR3 comprises 14 residues. The V and J ends lost 5 bases and 1 base respectively, with 13 bases between them. This CDR3 is CASRRGGGSYEQYF. The CDR3 coding sequence is TGTGCCAGCAGGAGGGGAGGAGGGTCCTACGAGCAGTACTTC.

V is TRBV10-3 and J is TRBJ1-1, with D maybe TRBD1 (6 bases). Trimming removed 0 bases from V and 1 base from J, with 12 bases in between. The germline gives CDR1 ENHRY, CDR2 SYGVKD. This CDR3 comprises 16 residues. CDR3 nucleotides: TGTGCCATCAGTGAGTCGAAAGTCAGGGGGAACACTGAAGCTTTCTTT. Amino acid sequence: CAISESKVRGNTEAFF.

This clonotype was counted between two and nine times. The chain recombines TRBV10-3 with TRBJ1-2; D gene ambiguous. The CDR3 extends over 19 amino acids. Looked up from germline, CDR1 is ENHRY and CDR2 is SYGVKD. V was clipped by 6 bases and J by 6 bases, with 32 bases between them. The CDR3 loop reads CAIRTDPQFHPFPFDGYTF. For the CDR3, the DNA is TGTGCCATCAGGACCGATCCTCAATTCCATCCCTTCCCATTCGATGGCTACACCTTC.

This chain joins TRBV28 and TRBJ2-2, with TRBD1 identical over 9 bases. The CDR3 runs to 16 residues. The trim removed 6 bases at V and 4 bases at J, leaving 9 bases unmatched. CDR1 MDHEN and CDR2 SYDVKM come from the germline V gene. CDR3 amino acids: CASRLPGQGATGELFF. The CDR3 DNA follows: TGTGCCAGCAGGCTACCGGGACAGGGTGCCACCGGGGAGCTGTTTTTT. Combining the CDR3 with reference TRBV28 and TRBJ2-2 gives the whole variable domain DVKVTQSSRYLVKRTGEKVFLECVQDMDHENMFWYRQDPGLGLRLIYFSYDVKMKEKGDIPEGYSVSREKKERFSLILESASTNQTSMYLCASRLPGQGATGELFFGEGSRLTVL.

The chain employs TRBV5-4 and TRBJ1-5, with D perhaps matching TRBD1 (5 bases). V lost 0 bases and J 7 bases, leaving 8 bases between the germline ends. From germline, CDR1 is SGHNT and CDR2 YYREEE (reference sequence). The CDR3 loop spans 13 amino acids. The CDR3 DNA sequence: TGTGCCAGCAGCTTGGCAGGGCGCCAGCCCCAGCATTTT. Its translation: CASSLAGRQPQHF. Together with reference TRBV5-4 and TRBJ1-5, the CDR3 gives the full variable domain: ETGVTQSPTHLIKTRGQQVTLRCSSQSGHNTVSWYQQALGQGPQFIFQYYREEENGRGNFPPRFSGLQFPNYSSELNVNALELDDSALYLCASSLAGRQPQHFGDGTRLSIL.

This clonotype has a handful of counts. CDR3 loop: CASSQDLSGGARNEQFF. Written as DNA, the CDR3 is TGTGCCAGCAGCCAAGATTTGAGCGGGGGGGCCAGAAATGAGCAGTTCTTC. The chain is built from TRBV4-2 and TRBJ2-1; 10 nucleotides line up with TRBD2. The CDR3 totals 17 residues. Germline values: CDR1 LGHNA, CDR2 YNFKEQ. Unmatched junction bases numbered 9, after V lost 0 bases and J lost 7 bases.

The chain uses TRBV10-3 and TRBJ1-2; 7 nucleotides agree with TRBD1. Germline V gene lookup returns CDR1 ENHRY and CDR2 SYGVKD. CDR3 length: 14 residues. V trimming: 0 bases; J trimming: 6 bases; junction bases outside the gene matches: 4. CDR3 in DNA: TGTGCCATCAGTGAGTCAGGAGGGGGCCATGGCTACACCTTC. Protein sequence: CAISESGGGHGYTF.

This chain joins TRBV6-1 and TRBJ1-4; D is unclear. The CDR3 consists of 16 residues. Germline CDR1 and CDR2: MNHNS and SASEGT. V was shortened by 6 bases and J by 8 bases, with 22 bases between the two germline ends. The CDR3 loop reads CASSRRSTKRREKLFF. The CDR3 nucleotides are TGTGCCAGCAGCAGAAGATCGACCAAACGGCGCGAAAAACTGTTTTTT.